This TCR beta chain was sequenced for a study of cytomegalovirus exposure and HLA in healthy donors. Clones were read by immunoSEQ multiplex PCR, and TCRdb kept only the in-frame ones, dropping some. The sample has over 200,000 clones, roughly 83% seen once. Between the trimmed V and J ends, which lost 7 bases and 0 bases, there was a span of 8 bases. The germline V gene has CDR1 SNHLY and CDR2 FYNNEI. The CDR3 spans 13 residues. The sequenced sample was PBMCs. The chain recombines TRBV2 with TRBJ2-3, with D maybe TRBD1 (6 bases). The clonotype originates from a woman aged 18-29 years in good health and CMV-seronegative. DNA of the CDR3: TGTGCCAGCACAGGGGTGAGCACAGATACGCAGTATTTT. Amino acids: CASTGVSTDTQYF.